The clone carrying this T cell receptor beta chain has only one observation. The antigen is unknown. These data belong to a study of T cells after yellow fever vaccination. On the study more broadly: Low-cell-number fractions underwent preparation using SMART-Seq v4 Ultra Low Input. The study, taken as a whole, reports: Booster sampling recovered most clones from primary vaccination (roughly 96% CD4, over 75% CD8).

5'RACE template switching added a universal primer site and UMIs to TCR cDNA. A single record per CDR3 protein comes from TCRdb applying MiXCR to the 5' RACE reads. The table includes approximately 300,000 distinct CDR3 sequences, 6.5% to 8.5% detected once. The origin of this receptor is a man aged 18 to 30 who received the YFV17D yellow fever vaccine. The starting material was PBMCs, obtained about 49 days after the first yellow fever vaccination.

The CDR3 nucleotides read TGTACCATCAGCGCGCAGGGGAGGGGAGTCCTCATGAACACTGAAGCTTTCTTT. Translation: CTISAQGRGVLMNTEAFF. The chain employs TRBV12-3 or TRBV12-4 and TRBJ1-1, with D maybe TRBD1 (6 bases). The CDR3 has 18 amino acids.